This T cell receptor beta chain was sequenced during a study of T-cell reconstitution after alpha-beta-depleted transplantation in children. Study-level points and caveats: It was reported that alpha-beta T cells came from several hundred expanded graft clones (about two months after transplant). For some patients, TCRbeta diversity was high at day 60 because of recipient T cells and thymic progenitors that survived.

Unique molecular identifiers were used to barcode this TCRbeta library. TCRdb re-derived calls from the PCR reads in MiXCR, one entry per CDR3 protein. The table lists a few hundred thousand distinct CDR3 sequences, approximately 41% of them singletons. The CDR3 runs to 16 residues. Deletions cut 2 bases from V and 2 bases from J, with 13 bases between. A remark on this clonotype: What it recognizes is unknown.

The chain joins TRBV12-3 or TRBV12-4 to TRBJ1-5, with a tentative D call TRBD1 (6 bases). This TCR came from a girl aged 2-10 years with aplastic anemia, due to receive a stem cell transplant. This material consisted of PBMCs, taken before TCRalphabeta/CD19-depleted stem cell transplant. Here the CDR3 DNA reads TGTGCCAGCAGTTTAATAGGGGGAAAGGGCAATCAGCCCCAGCATTTT. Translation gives CASSLIGGKGNQPQHF.